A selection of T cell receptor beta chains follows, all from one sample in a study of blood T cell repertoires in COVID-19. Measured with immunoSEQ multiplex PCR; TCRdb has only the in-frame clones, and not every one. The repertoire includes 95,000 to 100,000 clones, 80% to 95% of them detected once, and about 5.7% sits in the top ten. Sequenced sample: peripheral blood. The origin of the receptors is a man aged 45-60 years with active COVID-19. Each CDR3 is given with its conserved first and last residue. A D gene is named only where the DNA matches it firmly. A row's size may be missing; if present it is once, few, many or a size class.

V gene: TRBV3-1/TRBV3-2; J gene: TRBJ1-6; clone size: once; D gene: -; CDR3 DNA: TGTGCCAGCAGCCAAAATCAGGGGAACTCACCCCTCCACTTT; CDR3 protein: CASSQNQGNSPLHF
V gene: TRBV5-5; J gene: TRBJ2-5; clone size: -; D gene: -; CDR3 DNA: TGTGCCAGCAGCACGACTAGGTGGGAGACCCAGTACTTC; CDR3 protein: CASSTTRWETQYF
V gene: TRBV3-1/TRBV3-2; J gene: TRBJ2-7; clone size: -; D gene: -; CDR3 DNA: TGTGCCAGCAGCCGCCCGACTAGTAACGAGCAGTACTTC; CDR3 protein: CASSRPTSNEQYF
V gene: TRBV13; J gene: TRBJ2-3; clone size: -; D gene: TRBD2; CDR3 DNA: TGTGCCAGCAGCACACCTAGAACGGGAGGGGGGAGATCCCCAGATACGCAGTATTTT; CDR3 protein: CASSTPRTGGGRSPDTQYF
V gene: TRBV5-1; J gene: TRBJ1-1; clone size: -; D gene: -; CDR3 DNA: TGCGCCAGCAGCTTGGCCGTTGCCAGGGGGAACACTGAAGCTTTCTTT; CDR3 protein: CASSLAVARGNTEAFF
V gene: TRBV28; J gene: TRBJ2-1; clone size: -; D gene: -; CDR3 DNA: TGTGCCAGCAGTTTAATCGGGTATGAGCAGTTCTTC; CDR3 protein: CASSLIGYEQFF
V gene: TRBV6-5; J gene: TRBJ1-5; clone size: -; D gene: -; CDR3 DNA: TGTGCCAGCAGCCTAAACCTGGGGGAGGCCCAGCATTTT; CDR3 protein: CASSLNLGEAQHF
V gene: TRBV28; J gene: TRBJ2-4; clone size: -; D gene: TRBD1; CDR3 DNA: TGTGCCAGCAGCGTACAGGGGGCTGGAAAAAACATTCAGTACTTC; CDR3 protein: CASSVQGAGKNIQYF
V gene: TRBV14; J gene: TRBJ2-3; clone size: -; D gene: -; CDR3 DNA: TGTGCCAGCAGTTTCACAGGAGATACGCAGTATTTT; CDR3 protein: CASSFTGDTQYF
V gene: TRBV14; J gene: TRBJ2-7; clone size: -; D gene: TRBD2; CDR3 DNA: TGTGCCAGCAGCCAACCTGGGACTAGCGGAGCCTACGAGCAGTACTTC; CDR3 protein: CASSQPGTSGAYEQYF
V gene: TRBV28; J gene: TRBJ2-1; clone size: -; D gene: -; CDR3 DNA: TGTGCCAGCAGTTTATCAACTAGAGAGCAGTTCTTC; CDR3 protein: CASSLSTREQFF
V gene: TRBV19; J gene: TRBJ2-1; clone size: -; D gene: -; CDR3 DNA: TGTGCCAGTAGTATAGTGGCTAGCGCCCGCAATGAGCAGTTCTTC; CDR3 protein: CASSIVASARNEQFF
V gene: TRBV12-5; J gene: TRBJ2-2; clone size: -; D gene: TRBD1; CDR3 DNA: TGTGCTAGTGGTTTGACCCCAGGGACAGGGCGTCACACCGGGGAGCTGTTTTTT; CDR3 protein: CASGLTPGTGRHTGELFF
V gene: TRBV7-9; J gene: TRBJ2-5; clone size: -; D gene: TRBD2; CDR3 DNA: TGTGCCAGCAGCCAAGGACTAGATTGGGGAGAGACCCAGTACTTC; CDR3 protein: CASSQGLDWGETQYF
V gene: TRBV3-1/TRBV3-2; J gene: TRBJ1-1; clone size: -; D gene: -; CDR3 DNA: TGTGCCAGCAGCCTCACCACCCTGGCTCCTGAAGCTTTCTTT; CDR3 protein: CASSLTTLAPEAFF
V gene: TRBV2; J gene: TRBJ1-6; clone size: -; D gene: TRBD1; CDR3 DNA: TGTGCCAGCAGCCCAAGGGGGCCCCTCTCCTATAATTCACCCCTCCACTTT; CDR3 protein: CASSPRGPLSYNSPLHF
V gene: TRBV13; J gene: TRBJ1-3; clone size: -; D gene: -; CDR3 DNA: TGTGCCAGCAGCTTGGGAACAGGGACTGGAAACACCATATATTTT; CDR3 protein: CASSLGTGTGNTIYF
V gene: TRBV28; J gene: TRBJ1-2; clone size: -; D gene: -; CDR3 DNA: TGTGCCAGCAGGGGGGGGGTTGACTATGGCTACACCTTC; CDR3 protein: CASRGGVDYGYTF
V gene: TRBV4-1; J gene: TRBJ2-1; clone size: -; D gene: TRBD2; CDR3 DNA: TGCGCCAGCAGCCGGGGACTAGCGGGGGGTAATGAGCAGTTCTTC; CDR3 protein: CASSRGLAGGNEQFF
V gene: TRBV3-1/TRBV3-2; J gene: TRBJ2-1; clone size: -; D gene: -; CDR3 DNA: TGTGCCAGCAGCCAGGCCGGCGGAGGGTACAATGAGCAGTTCTTC; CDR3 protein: CASSQAGGGYNEQFF
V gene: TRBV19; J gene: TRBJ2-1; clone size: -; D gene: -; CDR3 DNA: TGTGCCAGTAAGTCAGCGCTGAGCTCCTACAATGAGCAGTTCTTC; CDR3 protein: CASKSALSSYNEQFF
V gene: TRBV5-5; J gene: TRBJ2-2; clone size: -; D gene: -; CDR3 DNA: TGTGCCAGCAGCTCGTCGGGACAGCGGGCCGGGGAGCTGTTTTTT; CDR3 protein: CASSSSGQRAGELFF
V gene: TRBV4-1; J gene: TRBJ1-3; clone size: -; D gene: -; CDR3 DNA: TGCGCCAGCAGCCAAGAATCCGGTTTCTACTCTGGAAACACCATATATTTT; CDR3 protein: CASSQESGFYSGNTIYF
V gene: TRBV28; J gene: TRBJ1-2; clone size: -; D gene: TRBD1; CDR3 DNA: TGTGCCAGCAGCTCAGGGGGAGGCTACACCTTC; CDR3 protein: CASSSGGGYTF
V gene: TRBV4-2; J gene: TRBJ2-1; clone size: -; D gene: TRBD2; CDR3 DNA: TGTGCCAGCAGCCAGGCGGGAGGGCCTGACAATGAGCAGTTCTTC; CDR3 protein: CASSQAGGPDNEQFF
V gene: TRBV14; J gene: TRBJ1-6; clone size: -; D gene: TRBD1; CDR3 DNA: TGTGCCAGCAGCCTTGACAGGGTCGGTTCACCCCTCCACTTT; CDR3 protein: CASSLDRVGSPLHF
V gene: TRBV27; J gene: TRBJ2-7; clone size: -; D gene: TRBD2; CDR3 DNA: TGTGCCAGCAGTTCAGCGGGGGTTTCGTCCTTTTACGAGCAGTACTTC; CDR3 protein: CASSSAGVSSFYEQYF
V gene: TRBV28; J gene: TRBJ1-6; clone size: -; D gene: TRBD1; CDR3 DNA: TGTGCCAGCAGTCCTTACCCCCTGGACAGGAGCCCTAATTCACCCCTCCACTTT; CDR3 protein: CASSPYPLDRSPNSPLHF
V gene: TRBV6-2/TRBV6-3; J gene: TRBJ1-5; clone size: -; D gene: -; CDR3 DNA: TGTGCCAGCAGTTACTCACGGACAGCTCTCACCCAGCATTTT; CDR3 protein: CASSYSRTALTQHF
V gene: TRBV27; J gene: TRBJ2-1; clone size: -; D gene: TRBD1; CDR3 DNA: TGTGCCAGCAGTTTATCGGGGCAGGGGGTGGCCAATGAGCAGTTCTTC; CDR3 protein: CASSLSGQGVANEQFF